This T cell receptor beta chain derives from a study of shared clonotypes between healthy human individuals. Of note for this clone: The antigen is unknown.

The naive CD8 population came from CD45RO-negative cells selected for CCR7, without terminally differentiated effector memory CD45RA+ cells. Donation came from healthy HIV-negative adults that had no recent acute infections or vaccinations. Some clones are missing from TCRdb's copy, which holds only in-frame ones; the method was immunoSEQ multiplex PCR. This table holds hundreds of thousands of clones, approximately 92% found once. Whole-study results and caveats: Only blood was sampled, and tissue TCR repertoires likely differ from blood ones. Despite large depth, sorted-subset datasets appeared incompletely sequenced.

The receptor's source is a man aged 25 to 45 in good health. Material for sequencing was naive CD8+ T cells sorted from blood.

CDR3 in amino acids: CASSFRVDPNEQFF. The CDR3 DNA reads TGTGCCAGCAGCTTTCGTGTCGACCCCAATGAGCAGTTCTTC. The genes are TRBV7-9 and TRBJ2-1; the D is unclear. The germline gives CDR1 SEHNR, CDR2 FQNEAQ (reference sequence). The CDR3 is 14 residues long. V lost 3 bases, J lost 6 bases, and 12 bases lay in between.